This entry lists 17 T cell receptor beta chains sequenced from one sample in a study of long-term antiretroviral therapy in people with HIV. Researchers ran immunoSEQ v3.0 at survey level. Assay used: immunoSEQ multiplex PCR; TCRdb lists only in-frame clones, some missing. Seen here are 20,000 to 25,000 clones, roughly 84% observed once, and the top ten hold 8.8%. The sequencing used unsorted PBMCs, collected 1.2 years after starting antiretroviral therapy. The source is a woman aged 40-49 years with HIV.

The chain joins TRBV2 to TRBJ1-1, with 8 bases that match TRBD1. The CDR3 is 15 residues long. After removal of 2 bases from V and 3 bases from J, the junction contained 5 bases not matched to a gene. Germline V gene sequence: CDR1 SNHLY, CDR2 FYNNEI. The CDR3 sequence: CASSEQGARDTEAFF. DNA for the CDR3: TGTGCCAGCAGTGAACAGGGGGCGCGGGACACTGAAGCTTTCTTT.

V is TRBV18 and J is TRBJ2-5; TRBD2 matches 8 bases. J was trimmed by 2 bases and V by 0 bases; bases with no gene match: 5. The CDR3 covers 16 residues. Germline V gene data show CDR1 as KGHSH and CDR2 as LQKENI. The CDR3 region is CASSPPGTGGQETQYF. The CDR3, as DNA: TGTGCCAGCTCACCACCCGGAACGGGAGGGCAAGAGACCCAGTACTTC. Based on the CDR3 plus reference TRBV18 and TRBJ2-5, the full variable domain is NAGVMQNPRHLVRRRGQEARLRCSPMKGHSHVYWYRQLPEEGLKFMVYLQKENIIDESGMPKERFSAEFPKEGPSILRIQQVVRGDSAAYFCASSPPGTGGQETQYFGPGTRLLVL.

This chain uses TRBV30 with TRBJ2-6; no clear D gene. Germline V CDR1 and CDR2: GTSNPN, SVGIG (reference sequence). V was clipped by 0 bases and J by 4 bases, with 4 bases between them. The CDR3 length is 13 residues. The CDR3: CAWSVSGANVLTF. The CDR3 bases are TGTGCCTGGAGTGTATCAGGGGCCAACGTCCTGACTTTC.

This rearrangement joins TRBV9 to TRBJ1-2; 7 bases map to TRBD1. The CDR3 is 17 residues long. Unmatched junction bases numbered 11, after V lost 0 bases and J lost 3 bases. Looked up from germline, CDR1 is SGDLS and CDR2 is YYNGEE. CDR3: CASSVDRRQGKDYGYTF. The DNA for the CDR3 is TGTGCCAGCAGCGTAGATAGGAGACAGGGAAAAGACTATGGCTACACCTTC.

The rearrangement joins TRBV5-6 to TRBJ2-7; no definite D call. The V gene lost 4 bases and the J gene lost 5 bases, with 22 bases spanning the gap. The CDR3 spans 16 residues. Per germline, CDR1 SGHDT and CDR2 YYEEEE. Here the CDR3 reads CASSQRPGTAWDEQYF. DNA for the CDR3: TGTGCCAGCAGCCAAAGACCAGGCACGGCCTGGGACGAGCAGTACTTC.

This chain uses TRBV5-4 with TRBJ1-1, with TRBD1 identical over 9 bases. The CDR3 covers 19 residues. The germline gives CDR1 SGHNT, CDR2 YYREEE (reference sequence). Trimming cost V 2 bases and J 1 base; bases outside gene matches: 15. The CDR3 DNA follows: TGTGCCAGCAGCTTACTACTAGGGACAGGGAAAAGGGAGAACACTGAAGCTTTCTTT. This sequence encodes CASSLLLGTGKRENTEAFF.

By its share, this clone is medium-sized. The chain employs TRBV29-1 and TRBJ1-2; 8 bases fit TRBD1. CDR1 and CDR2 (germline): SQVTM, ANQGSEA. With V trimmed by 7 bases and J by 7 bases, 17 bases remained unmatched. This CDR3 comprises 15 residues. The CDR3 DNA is TGCAGCGCTAAACCGATAAGGACAGGGAACGTTGGCTACACCTTC. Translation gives CSAKPIRTGNVGYTF.

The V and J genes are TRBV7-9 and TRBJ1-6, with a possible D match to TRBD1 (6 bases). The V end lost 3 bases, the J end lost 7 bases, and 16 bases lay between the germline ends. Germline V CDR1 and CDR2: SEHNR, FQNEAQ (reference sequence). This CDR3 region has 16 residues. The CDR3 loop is CASSFSTGMENSPLHF. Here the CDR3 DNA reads TGTGCCAGCAGCTTTAGCACAGGGATGGAGAATTCACCCCTCCACTTT.

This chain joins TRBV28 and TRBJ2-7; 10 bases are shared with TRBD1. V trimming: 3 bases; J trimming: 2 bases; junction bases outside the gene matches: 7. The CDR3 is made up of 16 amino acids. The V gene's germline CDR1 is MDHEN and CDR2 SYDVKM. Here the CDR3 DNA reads TGTGCCAGCAGTTTTCGGACAGGGGGACGAACCTACGAGCAGTACTTC. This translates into CASSFRTGGRTYEQYF.

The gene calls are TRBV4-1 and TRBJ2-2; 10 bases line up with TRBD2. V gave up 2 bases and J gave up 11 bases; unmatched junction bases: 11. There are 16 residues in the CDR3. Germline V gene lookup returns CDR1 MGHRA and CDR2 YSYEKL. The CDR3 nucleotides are TGCGCCAGCAGCCAAACTCCTAGCGGGAGAAATAGAGAGCTGTTTTTT. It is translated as CASSQTPSGRNRELFF.

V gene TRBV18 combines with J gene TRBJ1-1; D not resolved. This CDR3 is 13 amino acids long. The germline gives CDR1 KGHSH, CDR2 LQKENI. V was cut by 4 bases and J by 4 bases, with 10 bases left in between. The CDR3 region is CASSLGSLTEAFF. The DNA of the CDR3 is TGTGCCAGCTCACTGGGGTCCCTCACTGAAGCTTTCTTT. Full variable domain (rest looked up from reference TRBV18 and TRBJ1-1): NAGVMQNPRHLVRRRGQEARLRCSPMKGHSHVYWYRQLPEEGLKFMVYLQKENIIDESGMPKERFSAEFPKEGPSILRIQQVVRGDSAAYFCASSLGSLTEAFFGQGTRLTVV.

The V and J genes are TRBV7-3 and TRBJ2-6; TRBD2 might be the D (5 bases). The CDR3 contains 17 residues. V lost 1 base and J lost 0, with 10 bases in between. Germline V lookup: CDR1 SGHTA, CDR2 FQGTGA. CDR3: CASSLSGLISGANVLTF. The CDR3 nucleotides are TGTGCCAGCAGCTTAAGCGGGTTAATCTCTGGGGCCAACGTCCTGACTTTC.

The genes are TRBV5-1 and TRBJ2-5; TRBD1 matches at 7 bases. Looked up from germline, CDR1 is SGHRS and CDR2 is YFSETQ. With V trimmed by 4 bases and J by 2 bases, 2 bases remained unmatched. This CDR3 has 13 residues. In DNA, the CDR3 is TGCGCCAGCAGCCGGGACAGTCAAGAGACCCAGTACTTC. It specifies CASSRDSQETQYF.

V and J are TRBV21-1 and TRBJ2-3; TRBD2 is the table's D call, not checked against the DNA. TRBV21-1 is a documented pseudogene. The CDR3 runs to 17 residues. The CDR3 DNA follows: TGTGCCAGCAGCAGGAGGGGCATGAGGGATATCACAGATACGCAGTATTTT. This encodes CASSRRGMRDITDTQYF.

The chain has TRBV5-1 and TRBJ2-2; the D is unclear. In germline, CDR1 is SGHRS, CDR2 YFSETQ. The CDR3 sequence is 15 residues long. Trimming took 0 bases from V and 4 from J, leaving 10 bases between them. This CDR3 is CASSLASSGTGELFF. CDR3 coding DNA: TGCGCCAGCAGCTTGGCCTCATCGGGCACCGGGGAGCTGTTTTTT. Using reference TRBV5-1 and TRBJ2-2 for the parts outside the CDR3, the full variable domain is KAGVTQTPRYLIKTRGQQVTLSCSPISGHRSVSWYQQTPGQGLQFLFEYFSETQRNKGNFPGRFSGRQFSNSRSEMNVSTLELGDSALYLCASSLASSGTGELFFGEGSRLTVL.

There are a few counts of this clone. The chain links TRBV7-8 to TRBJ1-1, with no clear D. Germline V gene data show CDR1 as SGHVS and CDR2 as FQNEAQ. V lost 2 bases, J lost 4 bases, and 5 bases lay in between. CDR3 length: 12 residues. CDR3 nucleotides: TGTGCCAGCAGCTTACGCGGCACTGAAGCTTTCTTT. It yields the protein CASSLRGTEAFF.

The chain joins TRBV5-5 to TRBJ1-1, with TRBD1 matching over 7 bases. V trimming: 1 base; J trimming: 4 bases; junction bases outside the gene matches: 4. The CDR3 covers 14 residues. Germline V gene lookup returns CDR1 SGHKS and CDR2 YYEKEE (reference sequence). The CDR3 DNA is TGTGCCAGCAGCTTGACGACAGGGATCACTGAAGCTTTCTTT. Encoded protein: CASSLTTGITEAFF.